A single sample gave rise to the 23 T cell receptor beta chains below, sequenced in a study of blood T cells in healthy people across ages. It was with a sample-barcoded 5' primer and a J-beta primer mix that a second PCR of roughly 6 to 11 cycles was run. TCRdb re-called the 5' RACE reads with MiXCR, one entry per CDR3 protein. The repertoire holds 650,000 to 900,000 distinct CDR3 sequences, roughly 60% seen once, with 25% to 30% in the top ten. Source material: blood. These receptors were taken from a man aged 25-45 years in good health.

This chain links TRBV7-9 with TRBJ2-7; D may be TRBD1 (5 bases). CDR1 and CDR2 (germline): SEHNR, FQNEAQ (reference sequence). This CDR3 region has 12 residues. V lost 5 bases and J lost 10, with 15 bases in between. The CDR3 DNA reads as TGTGCCAGCAGCCTGGACACTGTCGGCCAGTACTTC. It codes for CASSLDTVGQYF.

The rearrangement uses TRBV19 and TRBJ2-1; D is unresolved. The CDR3 is made up of 13 amino acids. From germline, CDR1 is LNHDA and CDR2 SQIVND (reference sequence). V was cut by 7 bases and J by 8 bases, with 15 bases left in between. In nucleotides, the CDR3 is TGTGCCAGTACTATGATCGGATGGGATGAGCAGTTCTTC. This sequence encodes CASTMIGWDEQFF.

The chain combines TRBV12-3 or TRBV12-4 with TRBJ1-2, with D perhaps TRBD1 (6 bases). V lost 0 bases, J lost 7 bases, and 15 bases lay in between. The CDR3 consists of 15 residues. CDR3 sequence (DNA): TGTGCCAGCAGTTTAGCGCGACGGGGGGCCTTTGGCTACACCTTC. Encoded protein: CASSLARRGAFGYTF.

The genes are TRBV5-1 and TRBJ2-2; D is unresolved. In germline, CDR1 is SGHRS, CDR2 YFSETQ. Trimming took 4 bases from V and 8 from J, leaving 9 bases between them. The CDR3 has 12 residues. DNA for the CDR3: TGCGCCAGCAGCCAAACCGGGGGGGAGCTGTTTTTT. Protein sequence: CASSQTGGELFF.

The chain joins TRBV20-1 to TRBJ2-1; 10 bases are shared with TRBD2. J was trimmed by 9 bases and V by 5 bases; bases with no gene match: 13. Per the germline V gene, CDR1 is DFQATT and CDR2 is SNEGSKA (reference sequence). This CDR3 region has 15 residues. CDR3 amino acids: CSAGPLAGVISEQFF. Here the CDR3 DNA reads TGCAGTGCTGGCCCTCTAGCGGGGGTAATCAGTGAGCAGTTCTTC.

This clonotype was detected once. The V call is TRBV14, the J call TRBJ2-1; D possibly corresponds to TRBD1 (5 bases). This CDR3 has 16 amino acids. The germline V gene has CDR1 SGHDN and CDR2 FVKESK. V was clipped by 3 bases and J by 0 bases, with 12 bases between them. CDR3 region: CASSHRTMSSYNEQFF. In DNA form, the CDR3 reads TGTGCCAGCAGCCACCGGACAATGAGCTCCTACAATGAGCAGTTCTTC.

About this clonotype: The junction shows a germline mismatch at one end, possibly a read error. The chain carries TRBV20-1 and TRBJ2-3; D is ambiguous. Germline V gene lookup returns CDR1 DFQATT and CDR2 SNEGSKA (reference sequence). CDR3 length: 12 amino acids. DNA of the CDR3: TGCAGTGCTCCCCCTAACACAGATACGCGGTATTTT. Its protein product is CSAPPNTDTRYF.

CDR3 nucleotides: TGTGCCAGCTCCCCTGGAGGGGGCGGGCGCCAAGAGACCCAGTACTTC. It encodes CASSPGGGGRQETQYF. This chain connects TRBV6-6 to TRBJ2-5, with a possible D match to TRBD1 (7 bases). CDR3 size: 16 residues. Germline assignment: CDR1 MNHNY and CDR2 SVGAGI (reference sequence). Trimming cost V 8 bases and J 1 base, with 20 bases left between them.

V usage is TRBV5-1 and J usage is TRBJ2-5; D unclear. CDR1 SGHRS and CDR2 YFSETQ come from the germline V gene. CDR3 length: 13 amino acids. Trimming shortened V by 0 bases and J by 3 bases, and 6 bases separated the two germline ends. In nucleotides, the CDR3 is TGCGCCAGCAGCTTGGTTTATGAAGAGACCCAGTACTTC. Encoded protein: CASSLVYEETQYF.

This clonotype has just a few counts. The rearrangement uses TRBV9 and TRBJ2-1, with 14 bases identical to TRBD2. Germline CDR1 SGDLS, CDR2 YYNGEE. This CDR3 is 16 amino acids long. J lost 5 bases, V lost 3 bases, and 4 bases had no gene match. CDR3 nucleotide sequence: TGTGCCAGCAGCGATCCGGGACTAGCGGGGGACAATGAGCAGTTCTTC. Translated, it gives CASSDPGLAGDNEQFF.

The chain combines TRBV7-2 with TRBJ2-3; TRBD2 matches 8 bases. The germline V gene encodes CDR1 SGHTA and CDR2 FQGNSA. J lost 3 bases, V lost 5 bases, and 13 bases had no gene match. The CDR3 totals 17 residues. The CDR3 reads CASSQGVGGAATDTQYF. The CDR3 coding sequence is TGTGCCAGCAGCCAAGGGGTCGGGGGGGCCGCAACAGATACGCAGTATTTT. Based on the CDR3 plus reference TRBV7-2 and TRBJ2-3, the full variable domain is GAGVSQSPSNKVTEKGKDVELRCDPISGHTALYWYRQSLGQGLEFLIYFQGNSAPDKSGLPSDRFSAERTGGSVSTLTIQRTQQEDSAVYLCASSQGVGGAATDTQYFGPGTRLTVL.

CDR3: CASSLAAVGNSGYTF. Here the CDR3 DNA reads TGTGCCAGCAGCTTAGCAGCGGTAGGGAATTCTGGCTACACCTTC. V usage is TRBV7-2 and J usage is TRBJ1-2; D remains ambiguous. Germline V gene lookup returns CDR1 SGHTA and CDR2 FQGNSA. V was clipped by 0 bases and J by 7 bases, with 15 bases between them. The CDR3 contains 15 residues.

This clonotype was observed a single time. This rearrangement joins TRBV20-1 to TRBJ1-2, with 7 bases identical to TRBD1. The CDR3 spans 13 residues. The V gene's germline CDR1 is DFQATT and CDR2 SNEGSKA (reference sequence). The V segment lost 3 bases and the J segment 7 bases; nucleotides outside the gene matches: 8. Written as DNA, the CDR3 is TGCAGTGCTAGCGAAGACAGGGTGATTGGCTACACCTTC. It encodes CSASEDRVIGYTF.

V is TRBV12-3 or TRBV12-4 and J is TRBJ1-5, with D perhaps TRBD1 (6 bases). The CDR3 covers 16 residues. V gave up 6 bases and J gave up 8 bases, with 23 bases separating them. CDR3 sequence reads: CASSPGGAGVGEPQHF. The CDR3 region has the DNA TGTGCCAGCAGCCCCGGCGGGGCAGGGGTTGGTGAGCCCCAGCATTTT.

The genes are TRBV20-1 and TRBJ2-7, with TRBD1 matching 10 bases. The CDR3 extends over 15 amino acids. Germline V gene lookup returns CDR1 DFQATT and CDR2 SNEGSKA (reference sequence). Trimming removed 0 bases from V and 2 bases from J; junction bases left unmatched: 4. The CDR3 DNA is TGCAGTGCTAGAGATTTGGGACAGGGGCCCTACGAGCAGTACTTC. Its translation: CSARDLGQGPYEQYF.

The chain uses TRBV6-5 and TRBJ2-3; D assignment may be TRBD1 or TRBD2 (5 bases each). CDR3 length: 14 residues. Trimming pared 10 bases from V and 1 base from J, leaving 15 bases between. Germline assignment: CDR1 MNHEY and CDR2 SVGAGI. The CDR3 region is CATFPGAGTDTQYF. The CDR3 bases are TGTGCCACCTTCCCCGGGGCGGGCACAGATACGCAGTATTTT.

The rearrangement uses TRBV5-1 and TRBJ2-5; TRBD1 might be the D (7 bases). Germline V gene sequence: CDR1 SGHRS, CDR2 YFSETQ. The ends were cut back, 4 bases at V and 2 bases at J, with 15 bases in the middle. CDR3 length: 15 residues. Here the CDR3 reads CASSPEGQTQETQYF. The CDR3 coding sequence is TGCGCCAGCAGCCCGGAGGGACAGACTCAAGAGACCCAGTACTTC.

The V call is TRBV28, the J call TRBJ1-2, with D possibly matching TRBD1 (5 bases). The CDR3 length is 12 residues. The V gene's germline CDR1 is MDHEN and CDR2 SYDVKM. V gave up 7 bases and J gave up 8 bases, with 14 bases separating them. Written as DNA, the CDR3 is TGTGCCAGCACGGGGGGTTTAAGCGGCTACACCTTC. Protein sequence: CASTGGLSGYTF.

The chain couples TRBV18 to TRBJ2-7; TRBD2 might be the D (6 bases). The ends were cut back, 3 bases at V and 2 bases at J, with 14 bases in the middle. This CDR3 is built from 15 residues. Per the germline V gene, CDR1 is KGHSH and CDR2 is LQKENI. CDR3 DNA sequence: TGTGCCAGCTCACCTCACCGGGACTCTCCCTACGAGCAGTACTTC. It specifies CASSPHRDSPYEQYF.

This chain links TRBV9 with TRBJ1-5; D gene uncertain. Looked up from germline, CDR1 is SGDLS and CDR2 is YYNGEE. The CDR3 is 15 amino acids. V lost 0 bases and J 2 bases, leaving 9 bases between the germline ends. The CDR3 DNA reads as TGTGCCAGCAGCGTAGACCCGGGCGGCAATCAGCCCCAGCATTTT. Protein product: CASSVDPGGNQPQHF.

The chain carries TRBV2 and TRBJ2-1; D gene unclear. The CDR3 is made up of 16 amino acids. V was cut by 4 bases and J by 5 bases, with 18 bases left in between. CDR1 is SNHLY and CDR2 is FYNNEI in the germline V gene. DNA of the CDR3: TGTGCCAGCAGTGCTTGGAAGTATGGTGGTCACAATGAGCAGTTCTTC. This codes for CASSAWKYGGHNEQFF.

In this sample, this clonotype turned up a few times. CDR3 in amino acids: CATSIRTSGGAGYNEQFF. CDR3 nucleotides: TGTGCCACCAGCATTAGGACTAGCGGGGGGGCTGGCTACAATGAGCAGTTCTTC. The chain employs TRBV15 and TRBJ2-1, with TRBD2 matching 15 bases. CDR1 LNHNV and CDR2 YYDKDF come from the germline V gene (reference sequence). CDR3 length equals 18 residues. The V segment lost 4 bases and the J segment 3 bases; nucleotides outside the gene matches: 7.

V gene TRBV27 combines with J gene TRBJ1-5, with 7 bases aligning to TRBD1. Trimming cost V 4 bases and J 3 bases; bases outside gene matches: 6. There are 15 residues in the CDR3. Germline values: CDR1 MNHEY, CDR2 SMNVEV (reference sequence). Here the CDR3 reads CASSCGRGYNQPQHF. As DNA, the CDR3 is TGTGCCAGCAGTTGCGGCAGGGGGTACAATCAGCCCCAGCATTTT.